This TCR beta chain appears in the sequencing data of a study of CD8 T cells in ankylosing spondylitis. The TCR beta libraries were generated through quantitative 5'-RACE incorporating molecular barcodes. TCRdb redid the calling of the 5' RACE reads with MiXCR, one entry per CDR3 protein. Among about 92,000 distinct CDR3 sequences, roughly 9.6% were seen once, and the ten largest hold roughly 5%. J lost 5 bases, V lost 1 base, and 3 bases had no gene match. The CDR3 runs to 14 residues. Germline assignment: CDR1 SEHNR and CDR2 FQNEAQ (reference sequence). General study points: The authors found the disease-linked clones to be CD8+ and relatively rare in peripheral blood.

Comments on this clonotype: Its target is not known.

The TCR originated in a male donor with ankylosing spondylitis or in good health (not recorded which). The sample comprised blood, either unsorted or a sorted T cell fraction (not recorded which). V gene TRBV7-9 combines with J gene TRBJ2-7; TRBD1 matches 9 bases. CDR3 protein: CASSLGQGVHEQYF. CDR3 bases: TGTGCCAGCAGCTTAGGACAGGGGGTACACGAGCAGTACTTC.